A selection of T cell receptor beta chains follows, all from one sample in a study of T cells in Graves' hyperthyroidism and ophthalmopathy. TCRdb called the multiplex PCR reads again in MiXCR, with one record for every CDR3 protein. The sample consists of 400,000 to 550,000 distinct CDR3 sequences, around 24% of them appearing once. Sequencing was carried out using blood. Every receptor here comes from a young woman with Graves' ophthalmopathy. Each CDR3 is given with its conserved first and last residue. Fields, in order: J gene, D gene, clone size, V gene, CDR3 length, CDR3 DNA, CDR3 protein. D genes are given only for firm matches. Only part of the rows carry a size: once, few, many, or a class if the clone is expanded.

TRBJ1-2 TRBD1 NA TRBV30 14 TGTGCCTGGAGTTGGACAGGGGGATTCTATGGCTACACCTTC CAWSWTGGFYGYTF
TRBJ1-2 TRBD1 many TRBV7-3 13 TGTGCCAGCAGCCAGGGGGGGCTGTATGGCTACACCTTC CASSQGGLYGYTF
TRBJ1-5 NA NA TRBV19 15 TGTGCCAGTACAACCTCGGGGGGGGCACGTCAGCCCCAGCATTTT CASTTSGGARQPQHF
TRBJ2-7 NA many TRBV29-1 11 TGCAGCGCCAGTGTAAGCTACGAGCAGTACTTC CSASVSYEQYF
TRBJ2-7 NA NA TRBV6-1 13 TGTGCCAGCTTTAGGGCGAGCTCCTACGAGCAGTACTTC CASFRASSYEQYF
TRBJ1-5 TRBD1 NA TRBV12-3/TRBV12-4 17 TGTGCCAGCAGTTCCCGTGGGGGGGACAGGAGCAATCAGCCCCAGCATTTT CASSSRGGDRSNQPQHF
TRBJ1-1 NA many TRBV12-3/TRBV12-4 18 TGTGCCAGCATCCTAGGGGGAGACAGGTTTATGAGGAACACTGAAGCTTTCTTT CASILGGDRFMRNTEAFF
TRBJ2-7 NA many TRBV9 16 TGTGCCAGCAGCGCGCACGACAAACTAACAGTCTACGAGCAGTACTTC CASSAHDKLTVYEQYF
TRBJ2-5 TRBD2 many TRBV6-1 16 TGTGCCAGCAGTGATGGGACTAGCCCGACTCAAGAGACCCAGTACTTC CASSDGTSPTQETQYF
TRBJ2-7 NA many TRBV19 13 TGTGCCAGTAGTACCACTTGGGGTTACGAGCAGTACTTC CASSTTWGYEQYF
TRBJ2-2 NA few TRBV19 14 TGTGCCAGTAGCCAATACTATGGCACCGGGGAGCTGTTTTTT CASSQYYGTGELFF
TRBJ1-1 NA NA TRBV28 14 TGTGCCAGCAGCCCAGGGTGGACAGACACTGAAGCTTTCTTT CASSPGWTDTEAFF
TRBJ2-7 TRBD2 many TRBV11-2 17 TGTGCCAGCAGCCCCCGACTAGCGGGGGCCCGTACCTACGAGCAGTACTTC CASSPRLAGARTYEQYF
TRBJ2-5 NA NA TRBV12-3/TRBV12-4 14 TGTGCCAGCAGTTTCGCCGGGGCCCAAGAGACCCAGTACTTC CASSFAGAQETQYF
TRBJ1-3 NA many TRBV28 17 TGTGCCAGCAGCCGAGATATTGGACCGGTATCTGGAAACACCATATATTTT CASSRDIGPVSGNTIYF
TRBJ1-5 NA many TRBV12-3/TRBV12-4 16 TGTGCCAGCAGTCCCTCAGGGGTGGATAGCAATCAGCCCCAGCATTTT CASSPSGVDSNQPQHF
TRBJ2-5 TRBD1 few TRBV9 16 TGTGCCAGCAGCGAGCCCCGGACAGGCGGTAGAGAGACCCAGTACTTC CASSEPRTGGRETQYF
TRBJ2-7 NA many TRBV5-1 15 TGCGCCAGCAGCTTAGGACCAGGTACGGTTAACGAGCAGTACTTC CASSLGPGTVNEQYF
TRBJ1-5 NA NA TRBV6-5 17 TGTGCCAGCAGTTCTCTACCCCCCGGGGTGCGCAATCAGCCCCAGCATTTT CASSSLPPGVRNQPQHF
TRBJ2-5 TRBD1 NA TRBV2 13 TGTGCCAGCAAGACAGGGGTATTTGAGACCCAGTACTTC CASKTGVFETQYF
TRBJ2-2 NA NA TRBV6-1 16 TGTGCCAGCAGTGAAGCTTGGATCATGAACTCCGGGGAGCTGTTTTTT CASSEAWIMNSGELFF
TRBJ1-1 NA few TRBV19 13 TGTGCCAGTCTTGACAGGTGGGACACTGAAGCTTTCTTT CASLDRWDTEAFF
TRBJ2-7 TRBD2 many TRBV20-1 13 TGCAGTGCTAGAGGTGGCGGGGGGAACGAGCAGTACTTC CSARGGGGNEQYF
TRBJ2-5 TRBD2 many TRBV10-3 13 TGTGCCATTAAGACTAGCGAACAAGAGACCCAGTACTTC CAIKTSEQETQYF
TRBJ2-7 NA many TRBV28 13 TGTGCCAGCACCAGGAGGGTACCCTACGAGCAGTACTTC CASTRRVPYEQYF
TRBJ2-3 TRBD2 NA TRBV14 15 TGTGCCAGCAGCCAGCGGGGGGGCCCCACAGATACGCAGTATTTT CASSQRGGPTDTQYF
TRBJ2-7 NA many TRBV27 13 TGTGCCAGCAGGGCCCTGAACTCCTACGAGCAGTACTTC CASRALNSYEQYF
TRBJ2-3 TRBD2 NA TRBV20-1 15 TGCAGTGCTAGGGTCGTGGCGGGGGGGAGAGATACGCAGTATTTT CSARVVAGGRDTQYF
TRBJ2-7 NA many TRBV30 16 TGTGCCTGGAGCCCTAGAGGGGGGCTGGTTTTCCACGAGCAGTACTTC CAWSPRGGLVFHEQYF
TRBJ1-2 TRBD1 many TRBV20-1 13 TGCAGTGCTGTAGGTGGGACAGGGGTGGGCTACACCTTC CSAVGGTGVGYTF
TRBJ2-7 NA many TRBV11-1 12 TGTGCCAGCAGCTACGACACATACGAGCAGTACTTC CASSYDTYEQYF
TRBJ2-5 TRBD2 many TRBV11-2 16 TGTGCCAGCAGCTTCGGGACTAGCGGGGTAGGGGAGACCCAGTACTTC CASSFGTSGVGETQYF